The 21 T cell receptor beta chains presented below share a single source sample, sequenced in a study of shared clonotypes between healthy human individuals (dated by TCRdb to the early 2020s). The library was produced with the immunoSEQ multiplex PCR assay. Here the immuneACCESS table is served through TCRdb, limited to in-frame sequences with V and J called. Missing clones are a known gap in these copies; in checked studies unresolved V genes cover under half, and the rest lacks a known reason. In this sample the table shows roughly 2.2 million clones, 80% to 95% of which occur a single time. The ten largest clones represent about 0.41% of the sample. The sequenced sample consisted of naive CD4+ T cells from PBMCs. The sample's cell subset or site, from its label and the paper: CD45RA+ positively selected. The source of these receptors is a man aged 18 to 29 in good health. Some clones in this sample may be carry-over from other donors' samples.

As concerns this clone: This specimen includes other DNA sequences encoding the same CDR3. The chain uses TRBV28 and TRBJ2-7; perhaps D is TRBD1 or TRBD2 (5 bases each). Germline CDR1 reads MDHEN; CDR2 reads SYDVKM. This CDR3 spans 15 amino acids. V shed 5 bases and J shed 4 bases, with 18 bases lying between them. This CDR3 is CASSTAGTSSYEQYF. The CDR3 bases are TGTGCCAGCAGTACGGCCGGGACGTCCTCTTACGAGCAGTACTTC.

The chain has TRBV7-7 and TRBJ2-2; 8 nucleotides match TRBD1. V shed 5 bases and J 6 bases; nucleotides not matched to a gene: 8. Germline values: CDR1 SSHAT, CDR2 FNYEAQ (reference sequence). The CDR3 totals 15 residues. CDR3: CASSQGQGAAGELFF. For the CDR3, the DNA is TGTGCCAGCAGCCAAGGGCAGGGGGCGGCCGGGGAGCTGTTTTTT.

V is TRBV19 and J is TRBJ2-2; D is possibly TRBD1 (6 bases). This CDR3 is built from 15 residues. CDR1 and CDR2 (germline): LNHDA, SQIVND (reference sequence). With 8 bases removed from V and 6 bases from J, the gap between germline ends came to 19 bases. For the CDR3, the DNA is TGTGCCAGTGAGAGGGTTGGGGGCAAGTCCGGGGAGCTGTTTTTT. Protein product: CASERVGGKSGELFF.

The V call is TRBV5-1, the J call TRBJ1-4; D call uncertain. The germline CDR1 and CDR2 sequences are SGHRS and YFSETQ. The length of the CDR3 is 15 residues. The V end lost 0 bases, the J end lost 3 bases, and 9 bases lay between the germline ends. The CDR3 here is CASSLDRPSNEKLFF. The CDR3 coding sequence is TGCGCCAGCAGCTTGGACCGACCTTCTAATGAAAAACTGTTTTTT.

For this clone: Other DNA sequences within the sample encode an identical CDR3. V is TRBV19 and J is TRBJ1-2; D gene uncertain. The germline gives CDR1 LNHDA, CDR2 SQIVND (reference sequence). The ends were cut back, 2 bases at V and 0 bases at J, with 7 bases in the middle. The CDR3 has 14 amino acids. The chain's CDR3 is CASSISGANYGYTF. CDR3 nucleotide sequence: TGTGCCAGTAGTATATCTGGCGCTAACTATGGCTACACCTTC.

This clone was seen just once. V is TRBV5-1 and J is TRBJ1-1; 8 bases fit TRBD1. The CDR3 runs to 17 residues. Per germline, CDR1 SGHRS and CDR2 YFSETQ. J gave up 0 bases and V 4 bases, and 11 bases lay outside the gene matches. CDR3 amino acids: CASSQSGGAGVNTEAFF. The CDR3 DNA follows: TGCGCCAGCAGCCAATCAGGGGGCGCCGGGGTGAACACTGAAGCTTTCTTT.

The gene calls are TRBV29-1 and TRBJ2-4; possibly TRBD2 for D (7 bases). Deletions cut 7 bases from V and 6 bases from J, with 16 bases between. The CDR3 length is 13 residues. Germline V gene lookup returns CDR1 SQVTM and CDR2 ANQGSEA. The CDR3 reads CSAGGRGGNIQYF. CDR3 nucleotides: TGCAGCGCGGGGGGCCGGGGAGGAAACATTCAGTACTTC.

The chain combines TRBV7-6 with TRBJ1-1; a weak D match, TRBD1 (5 bases). Germline assignment: CDR1 SGHVS and CDR2 FNYEAQ. The V gene lost 4 bases and the J gene lost 3 bases, with 15 bases spanning the gap. This CDR3 contains 15 residues. CDR3 loop: CASSSWGGRDTEAFF. CDR3 coding DNA: TGTGCCAGCAGCTCCTGGGGGGGAAGGGACACTGAAGCTTTCTTT.

This chain connects TRBV28 to TRBJ1-4; no clear D gene. CDR3 length equals 15 residues. Between the trimmed V and J ends, which lost 6 bases and 6 bases, there was a span of 17 bases. Per germline, CDR1 MDHEN and CDR2 SYDVKM. CDR3 sequence: CASSAGLGTDEKLFF. In nucleotides, the CDR3 is TGTGCCAGCAGCGCGGGGTTGGGAACCGATGAAAAACTGTTTTTT. The variable domain in full, completed from reference TRBV28 and TRBJ1-4, reads DVKVTQSSRYLVKRTGEKVFLECVQDMDHENMFWYRQDPGLGLRLIYFSYDVKMKEKGDIPEGYSVSREKKERFSLILESASTNQTSMYLCASSAGLGTDEKLFFGSGTQLSVL.

This clone was found once. The gene calls are TRBV7-2 and TRBJ2-6; D is uncertain. The germline V gene encodes CDR1 SGHTA and CDR2 FQGNSA. V was cut by 8 bases and J by 4 bases, with 6 bases left in between. CDR3 length: 12 residues. CDR3 nucleotides: TGTGCCAGCCGATGGGGGGCCAACGTCCTGACTTTC. This codes for CASRWGANVLTF.

V usage is TRBV7-9 and J usage is TRBJ1-5; tentatively, D is TRBD1 (6 bases). This CDR3 region has 15 residues. Germline CDR1 and CDR2: SEHNR and FQNEAQ (reference sequence). Trimming removed 1 base at V and 3 bases at J, with 10 bases between. The CDR3 loop is CASSLVAGDNQPQHF. The CDR3 DNA is TGTGCCAGCAGCTTAGTAGCAGGGGACAATCAGCCCCAGCATTTT.

This chain links TRBV5-1 with TRBJ2-7; tentative D call: TRBD1 (6 bases). Germline V lookup: CDR1 SGHRS, CDR2 YFSETQ. The CDR3 length is 16 residues. V lost 0 bases and J 5 bases, leaving 18 bases between the germline ends. The CDR3 DNA follows: TGCGCCAGCAGCTTGGGGACAGCTACTCCGTCTAACGAGCAGTACTTC. Amino acids: CASSLGTATPSNEQYF.

J is TRBJ2-7 and V is TRBV27, with 7 bases lining up with TRBD2. CDR3 length: 15 amino acids. Germline-derived CDR1 and CDR2 are MNHEY and SMNVEV (reference sequence). Unmatched junction bases numbered 9, after V lost 7 bases and J lost 0 bases. Here the CDR3 reads CASKRGSPGSYEQYF. The CDR3, as DNA: TGTGCCAGCAAGCGGGGCAGCCCGGGCTCCTACGAGCAGTACTTC.

This chain connects TRBV14 to TRBJ2-3; possibly TRBD2 for D (6 bases). V lost 2 bases and J 2 bases, leaving 11 bases between the germline ends. Germline V gives CDR1 SGHDN, CDR2 FVKESK. CDR3 size: 15 residues. CDR3 residues: CASSQMAGLTDTQYF. The CDR3 DNA follows: TGTGCCAGCAGCCAAATGGCGGGACTCACAGATACGCAGTATTTT. Supplemented by reference TRBV14 and TRBJ2-3, the full variable domain reads EAGVTQFPSHSVIEKGQTVTLRCDPISGHDNLYWYRRVMGKEIKFLLHFVKESKQDESGMPNNRFLAERTGGTYSTLKVQPAELEDSGVYFCASSQMAGLTDTQYFGPGTRLTVL.

The chain couples TRBV29-1 to TRBJ1-2, with 10 nucleotides matching TRBD1. Germline loops: CDR1 SQVTM, CDR2 ANQGSEA. The CDR3 is 15 amino acids. V trimming: 5 bases; J trimming: 2 bases; junction bases outside the gene matches: 8. The CDR3 DNA is TGCAGCGTTTCCGGGACAGGGGCCTCCAACTATGGCTACACCTTC. Amino acids: CSVSGTGASNYGYTF. Based on the CDR3 plus reference TRBV29-1 and TRBJ1-2, the full variable domain is SAVISQKPSRDICQRGTSLTIQCQVDSQVTMMFWYRQQPGQSLTLIATANQGSEATYESGFVIDKFPISRPNLTFSTLTVSNMSPEDSSIYLCSVSGTGASNYGYTFGSGTRLTVV.

The chain combines TRBV4-3 with TRBJ2-7, with a tentative D call TRBD1 (5 bases). CDR3 length: 15 residues. Per germline, CDR1 LGHNA and CDR2 YSLEER. Trimming took 0 bases from V and 5 from J, leaving 14 bases between them. The DNA for the CDR3 is TGCGCCAGCAGCCAAGATCGGTTAGGGGTGGACGAGCAGTACTTC. Its translation is CASSQDRLGVDEQYF.

V gene TRBV15 combines with J gene TRBJ1-2, with 7 bases aligning to TRBD1. Per germline, CDR1 LNHNV and CDR2 YYDKDF (reference sequence). CDR3 length: 13 residues. V gave up 5 bases and J gave up 5 bases; unmatched junction bases: 5. The CDR3 DNA reads as TGTGCCACCAGCTTCGGACAGGTTTATGGCTACACCTTC. Protein sequence: CATSFGQVYGYTF. Filled out from reference TRBV15 and TRBJ1-2, the complete variable domain reads DAMVIQNPRYQVTQFGKPVTLSCSQTLNHNVMYWYQQKSSQAPKLLFHYYDKDFNNEADTPDNFQSRRPNTSFCFLDIRSPGLGDTAMYLCATSFGQVYGYTFGSGTRLTVV.

V gene TRBV27 combines with J gene TRBJ1-5; D is possibly TRBD1 (6 bases). With 6 bases removed from V and 2 bases from J, the gap between germline ends came to 14 bases. CDR1 is MNHEY, CDR2 SMNVEV, per germline (reference sequence). The CDR3 runs 15 residues. CDR3 sequence (DNA): TGTGCCAGCAGGTATGGAGGGGGGGGCAATCAGCCCCAGCATTTT. Translation: CASRYGGGGNQPQHF.

This clone was found a few times. V is TRBV19 and J is TRBJ1-2; 7 nucleotides line up with TRBD1. The CDR3 sequence is 13 residues long. Germline CDR1 reads LNHDA; CDR2 reads SQIVND (reference sequence). The junction had 4 bases not matched to a gene; V was cut back by 1 base and J by 8 bases. The CDR3 spells CASSIVQGSGYTF. The CDR3 nucleotides are TGTGCCAGTAGTATAGTACAGGGGTCCGGCTACACCTTC.

V is TRBV5-1 and J is TRBJ1-1; no clear D. This CDR3 is built from 16 residues. Germline values: CDR1 SGHRS, CDR2 YFSETQ. Trimming removed 5 bases at V and 3 bases at J, with 20 bases between. CDR3: CASRSEPGPGHTEAFF. CDR3 bases: TGCGCCAGCAGATCTGAACCGGGCCCCGGTCACACTGAAGCTTTCTTT.

The chain recombines TRBV2 with TRBJ2-3; 12 bases agree with TRBD1. The CDR3 loop spans 19 amino acids. Per germline, CDR1 SNHLY and CDR2 FYNNEI. V was clipped by 6 bases and J by 2 bases; unmatched bases: 15. The CDR3 spells CASRSGTGGSLAYTDTQYF. The CDR3 region has the DNA TGTGCCAGCAGATCCGGGACAGGGGGCTCGTTGGCCTACACAGATACGCAGTATTTT.